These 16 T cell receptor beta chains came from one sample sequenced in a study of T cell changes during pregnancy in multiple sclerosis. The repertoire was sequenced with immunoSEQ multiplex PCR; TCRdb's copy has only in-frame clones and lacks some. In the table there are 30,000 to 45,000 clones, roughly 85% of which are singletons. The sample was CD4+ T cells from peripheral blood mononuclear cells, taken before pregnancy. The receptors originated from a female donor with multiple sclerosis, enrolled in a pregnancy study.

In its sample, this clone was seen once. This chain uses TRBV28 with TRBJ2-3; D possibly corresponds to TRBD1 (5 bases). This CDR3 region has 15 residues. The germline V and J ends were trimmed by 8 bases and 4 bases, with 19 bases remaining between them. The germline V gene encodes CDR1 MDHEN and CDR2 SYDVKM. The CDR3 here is CASQGPRQGADTQYF. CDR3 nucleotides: TGTGCCAGCCAAGGGCCCCGTCAGGGCGCAGATACGCAGTATTTT.

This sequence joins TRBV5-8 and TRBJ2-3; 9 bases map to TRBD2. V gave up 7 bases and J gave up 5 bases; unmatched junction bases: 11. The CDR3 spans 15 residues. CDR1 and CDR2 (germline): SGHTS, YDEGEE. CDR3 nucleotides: TGTGCCAGCGGAATCATAGCGGGAGCTGGAGATACGCAGTATTTT. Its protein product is CASGIIAGAGDTQYF. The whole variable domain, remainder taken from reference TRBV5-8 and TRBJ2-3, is EAGVTQSPTHLIKTRGQQATLRCSPISGHTSVYWYQQALGLGLQFLLWYDEGEERNRGNFPPRFSGRQFPNYSSELNVNALELEDSALYLCASGIIAGAGDTQYFGPGTRLTVL.

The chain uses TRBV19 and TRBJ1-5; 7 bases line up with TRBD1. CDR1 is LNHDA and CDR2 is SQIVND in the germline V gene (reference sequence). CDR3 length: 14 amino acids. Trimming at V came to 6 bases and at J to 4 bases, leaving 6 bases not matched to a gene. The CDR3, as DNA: TGTGCCAGTAGCTGGGGGGACAGAAATCAGCCCCAGCATTTT. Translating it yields CASSWGDRNQPQHF.

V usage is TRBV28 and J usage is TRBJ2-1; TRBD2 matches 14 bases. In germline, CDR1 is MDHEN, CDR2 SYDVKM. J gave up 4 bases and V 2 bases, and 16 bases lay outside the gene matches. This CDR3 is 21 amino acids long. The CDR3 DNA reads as TGTGCCAGCAGTTTACCTGGGACTAGCGGGAGAAAGTGGGGTGTGTACAATGAGCAGTTCTTC. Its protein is CASSLPGTSGRKWGVYNEQFF.

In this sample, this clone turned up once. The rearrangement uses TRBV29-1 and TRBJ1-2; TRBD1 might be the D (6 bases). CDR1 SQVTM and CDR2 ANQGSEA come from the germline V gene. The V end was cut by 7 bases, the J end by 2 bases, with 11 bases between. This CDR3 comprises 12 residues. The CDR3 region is CSGGHSNYGYTF. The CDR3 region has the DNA TGCAGCGGGGGACACTCGAACTATGGCTACACCTTC.

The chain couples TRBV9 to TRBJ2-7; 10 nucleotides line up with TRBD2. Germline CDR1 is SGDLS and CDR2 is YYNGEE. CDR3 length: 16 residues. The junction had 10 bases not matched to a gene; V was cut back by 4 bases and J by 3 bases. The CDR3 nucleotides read TGTGCCAGCAGCCCAGGGCTAGCGGGAGAGTTCTACGAGCAGTACTTC. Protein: CASSPGLAGEFYEQYF.

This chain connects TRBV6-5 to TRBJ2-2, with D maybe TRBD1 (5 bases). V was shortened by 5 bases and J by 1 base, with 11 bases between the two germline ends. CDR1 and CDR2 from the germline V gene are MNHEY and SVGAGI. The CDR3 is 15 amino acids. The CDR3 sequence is CASSRPTGNTGELFF. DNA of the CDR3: TGTGCCAGCAGTCGACCAACAGGGAACACCGGGGAGCTGTTTTTT.

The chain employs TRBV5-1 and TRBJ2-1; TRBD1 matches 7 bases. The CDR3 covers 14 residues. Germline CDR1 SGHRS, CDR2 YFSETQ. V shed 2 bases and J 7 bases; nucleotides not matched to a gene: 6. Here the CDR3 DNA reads TGCGCCAGCAGCTTAGGGACAGCTATTAATGAGCAGTTCTTC. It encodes CASSLGTAINEQFF.

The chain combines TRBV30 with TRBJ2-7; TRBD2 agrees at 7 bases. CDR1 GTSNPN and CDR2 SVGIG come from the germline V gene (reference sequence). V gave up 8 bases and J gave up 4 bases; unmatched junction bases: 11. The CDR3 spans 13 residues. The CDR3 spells CASLGDYTYEQYF. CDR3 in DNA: TGTGCCAGCTTAGGGGACTACACGTACGAGCAGTACTTC. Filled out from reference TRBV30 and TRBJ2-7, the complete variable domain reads SQTIHQWPATLVQPVGSPLSLECTVEGTSNPNLYWYRQAAGRGLQLLFYSVGIGQISSEVPQNLSASRPQDRQFILSSKKLLLSDSGFYLCASLGDYTYEQYFGPGTRLTVT.

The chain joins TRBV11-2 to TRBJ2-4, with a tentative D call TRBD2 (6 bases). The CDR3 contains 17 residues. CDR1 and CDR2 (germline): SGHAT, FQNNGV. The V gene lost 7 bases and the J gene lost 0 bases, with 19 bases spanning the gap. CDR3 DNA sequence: TGTGCCAGCACCCGATCTTATCGGGGGTTAGCCAAAAACATTCAGTACTTC. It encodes CASTRSYRGLAKNIQYF.

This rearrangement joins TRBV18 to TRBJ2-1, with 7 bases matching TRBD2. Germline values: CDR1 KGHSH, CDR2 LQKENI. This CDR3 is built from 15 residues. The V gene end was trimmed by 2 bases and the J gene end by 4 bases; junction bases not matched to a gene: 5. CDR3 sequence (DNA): TGTGCCAGCTCACCAGTCGCGGGAGAATACAATGAGCAGTTCTTC. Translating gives CASSPVAGEYNEQFF. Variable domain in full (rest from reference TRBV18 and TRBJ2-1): NAGVMQNPRHLVRRRGQEARLRCSPMKGHSHVYWYRQLPEEGLKFMVYLQKENIIDESGMPKERFSAEFPKEGPSILRIQQVVRGDSAAYFCASSPVAGEYNEQFFGPGTRLTVL.

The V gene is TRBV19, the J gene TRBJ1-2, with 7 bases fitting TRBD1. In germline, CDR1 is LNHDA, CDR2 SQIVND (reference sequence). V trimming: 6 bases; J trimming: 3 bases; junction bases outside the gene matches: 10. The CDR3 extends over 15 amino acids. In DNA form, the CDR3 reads TGTGCCAGTAGCAATACAGGGGCCCTCTACTATGGCTACACCTTC. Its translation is CASSNTGALYYGYTF.

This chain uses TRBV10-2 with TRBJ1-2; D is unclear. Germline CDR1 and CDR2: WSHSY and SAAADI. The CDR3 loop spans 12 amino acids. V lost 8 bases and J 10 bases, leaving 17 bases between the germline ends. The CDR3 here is CASWGEDRDYTF. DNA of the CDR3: TGCGCCAGCTGGGGAGAGGATAGGGACTACACCTTC.

CDR3 sequence: CASSPDTFMRADTQYF. CDR3 DNA: TGTGCCAGCTCACCCGACACGTTTATGAGAGCAGATACGCAGTATTTT. V usage is TRBV18 and J usage is TRBJ2-3; D ambiguous. Trimming left V 3 bases short and J 4 bases short, with 17 bases between. The CDR3 contains 16 residues. CDR1 is KGHSH and CDR2 is LQKENI in the germline V gene.

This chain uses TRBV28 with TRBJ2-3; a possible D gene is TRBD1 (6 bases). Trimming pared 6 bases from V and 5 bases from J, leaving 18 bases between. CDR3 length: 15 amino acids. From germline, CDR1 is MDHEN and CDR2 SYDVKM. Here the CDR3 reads CASSPTGPRRDTQYF. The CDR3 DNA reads TGTGCCAGCAGCCCCACAGGGCCTCGGAGAGATACGCAGTATTTT. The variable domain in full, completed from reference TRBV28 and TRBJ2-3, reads DVKVTQSSRYLVKRTGEKVFLECVQDMDHENMFWYRQDPGLGLRLIYFSYDVKMKEKGDIPEGYSVSREKKERFSLILESASTNQTSMYLCASSPTGPRRDTQYFGPGTRLTVL.

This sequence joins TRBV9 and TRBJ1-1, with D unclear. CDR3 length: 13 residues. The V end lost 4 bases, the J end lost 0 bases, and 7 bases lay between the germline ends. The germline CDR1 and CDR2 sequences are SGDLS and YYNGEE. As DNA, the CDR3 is TGTGCCAGCAGCTCCACAGTGAACACTGAAGCTTTCTTT. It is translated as CASSSTVNTEAFF.